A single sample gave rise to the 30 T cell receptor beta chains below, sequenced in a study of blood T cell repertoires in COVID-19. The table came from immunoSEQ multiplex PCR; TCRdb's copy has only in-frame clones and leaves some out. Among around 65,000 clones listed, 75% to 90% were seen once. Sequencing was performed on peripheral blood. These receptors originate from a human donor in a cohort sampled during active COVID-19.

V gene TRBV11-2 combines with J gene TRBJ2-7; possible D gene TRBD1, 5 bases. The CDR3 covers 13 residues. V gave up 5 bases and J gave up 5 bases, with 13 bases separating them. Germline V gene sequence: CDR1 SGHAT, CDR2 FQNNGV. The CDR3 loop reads CASSRGALNEQYV. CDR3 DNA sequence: TGTGCCAGCAGCAGGGGTGCACTTAACGAGCAGTACGTC.

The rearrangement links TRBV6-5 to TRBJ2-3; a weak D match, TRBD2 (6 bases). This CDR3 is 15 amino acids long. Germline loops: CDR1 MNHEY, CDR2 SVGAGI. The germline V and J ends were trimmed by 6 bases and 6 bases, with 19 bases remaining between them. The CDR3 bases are TGTGCCAGCAGCGGCGGGGCAGTCCGCGAGGATACGCAGTATTTT. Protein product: CASSGGAVREDTQYF.

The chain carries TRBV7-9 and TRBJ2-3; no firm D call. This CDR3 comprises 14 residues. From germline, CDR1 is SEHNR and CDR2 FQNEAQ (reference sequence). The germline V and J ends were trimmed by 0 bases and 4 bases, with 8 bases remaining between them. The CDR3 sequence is CASSLARHSDTQYF. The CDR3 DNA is TGTGCCAGCAGCTTAGCGCGACACTCAGATACGCAGTATTTT.

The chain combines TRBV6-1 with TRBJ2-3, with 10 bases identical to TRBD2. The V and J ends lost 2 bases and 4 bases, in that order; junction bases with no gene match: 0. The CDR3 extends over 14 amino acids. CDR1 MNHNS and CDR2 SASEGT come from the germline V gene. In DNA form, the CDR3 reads TGTGCCAGCAGTGAACTAGCGGGGGCAGATACGCAGTATTTT. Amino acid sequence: CASSELAGADTQYF.

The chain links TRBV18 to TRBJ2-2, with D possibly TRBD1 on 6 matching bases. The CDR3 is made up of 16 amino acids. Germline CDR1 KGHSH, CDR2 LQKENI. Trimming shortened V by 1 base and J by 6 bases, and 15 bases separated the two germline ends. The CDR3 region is CASSPRETGGPGELFF. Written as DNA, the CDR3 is TGTGCCAGCTCACCACGTGAGACAGGAGGTCCCGGGGAGCTGTTTTTT.

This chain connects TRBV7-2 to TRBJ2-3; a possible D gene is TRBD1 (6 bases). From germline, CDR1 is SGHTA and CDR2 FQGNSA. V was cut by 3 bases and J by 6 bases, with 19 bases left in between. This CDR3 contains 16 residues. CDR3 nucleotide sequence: TGTGCCAGCAGCTTTACACGACAGGCAGGGGCGGATACGCAGTATTTT. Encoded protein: CASSFTRQAGADTQYF.

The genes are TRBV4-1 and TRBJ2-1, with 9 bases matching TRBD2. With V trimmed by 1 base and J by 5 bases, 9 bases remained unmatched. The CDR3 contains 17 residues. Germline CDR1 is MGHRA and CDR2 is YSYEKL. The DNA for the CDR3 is TGCGCCAGCAGCCAAGTTCGGGGCGGGGGGGTAAACAATGAGCAGTTCTTC. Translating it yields CASSQVRGGGVNNEQFF.

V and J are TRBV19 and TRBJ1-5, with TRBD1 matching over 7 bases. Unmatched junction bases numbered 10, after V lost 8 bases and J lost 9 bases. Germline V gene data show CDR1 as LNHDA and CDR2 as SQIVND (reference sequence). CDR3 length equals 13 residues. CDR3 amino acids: CASSTGEESPQHF. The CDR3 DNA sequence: TGTGCCAGTTCTACAGGGGAAGAGTCGCCCCAGCATTTT.

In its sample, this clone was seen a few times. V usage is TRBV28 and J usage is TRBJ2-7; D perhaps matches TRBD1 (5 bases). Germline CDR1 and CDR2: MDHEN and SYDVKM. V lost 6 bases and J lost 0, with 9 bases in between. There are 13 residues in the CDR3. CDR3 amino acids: CASRTGNSYEQYV. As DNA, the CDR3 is TGTGCCAGCAGAACAGGTAACTCCTACGAGCAGTACGTC.

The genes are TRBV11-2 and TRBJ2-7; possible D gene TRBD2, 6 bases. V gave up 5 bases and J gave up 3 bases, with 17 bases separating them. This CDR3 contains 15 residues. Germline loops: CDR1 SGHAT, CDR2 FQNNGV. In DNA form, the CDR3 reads TGTGCCAGCAGCCCACAAGGCGGGGTACGCTACGAGCAGTACTTC. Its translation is CASSPQGGVRYEQYF. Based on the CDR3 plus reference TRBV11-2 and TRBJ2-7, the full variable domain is EAGVAQSPRYKIIEKRQSVAFWCNPISGHATLYWYQQILGQGPKLLIQFQNNGVVDDSQLPKDRFSAERLKGVDSTLKIQPAKLEDSAVYLCASSPQGGVRYEQYFGPGTRLTVT.

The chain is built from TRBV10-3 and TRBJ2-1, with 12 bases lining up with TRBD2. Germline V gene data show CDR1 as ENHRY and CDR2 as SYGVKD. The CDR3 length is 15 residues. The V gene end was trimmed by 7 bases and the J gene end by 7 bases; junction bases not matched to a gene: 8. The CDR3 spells CAITPGLAGPNEQFF. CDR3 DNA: TGTGCCATCACCCCGGGACTAGCGGGCCCTAATGAGCAGTTCTTC.

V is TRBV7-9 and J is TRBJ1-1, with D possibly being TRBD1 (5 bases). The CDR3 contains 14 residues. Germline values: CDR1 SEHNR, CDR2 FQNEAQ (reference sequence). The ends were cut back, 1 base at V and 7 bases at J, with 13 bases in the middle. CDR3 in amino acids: CASSLVETAFEAFF. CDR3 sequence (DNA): TGTGCCAGCAGCTTAGTCGAGACAGCTTTTGAAGCTTTCTTT.

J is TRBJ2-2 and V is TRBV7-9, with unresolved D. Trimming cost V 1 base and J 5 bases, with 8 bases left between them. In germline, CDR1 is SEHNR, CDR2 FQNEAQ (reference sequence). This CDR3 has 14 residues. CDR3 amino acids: CASSLGGTTGELFF. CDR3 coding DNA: TGTGCCAGCAGCTTAGGAGGAACGACCGGGGAGCTGTTTTTT. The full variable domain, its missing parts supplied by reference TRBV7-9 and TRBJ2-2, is DTGVSQNPRHKITKRGQNVTFRCDPISEHNRLYWYRQTLGQGPEFLTYFQNEAQLEKSRLLSDRFSAERPKGSFSTLEIQRTEQGDSAMYLCASSLGGTTGELFFGEGSRLTVL.

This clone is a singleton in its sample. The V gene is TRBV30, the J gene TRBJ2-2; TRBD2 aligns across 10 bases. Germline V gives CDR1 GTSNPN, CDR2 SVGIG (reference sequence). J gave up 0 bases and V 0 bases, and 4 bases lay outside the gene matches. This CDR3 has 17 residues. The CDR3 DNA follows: TGTGCCTGGAGTGTACCTAGCGGGGGAGCGAACACCGGGGAGCTGTTTTTT. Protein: CAWSVPSGGANTGELFF. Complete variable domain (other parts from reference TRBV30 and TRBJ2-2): SQTIHQWPATLVQPVGSPLSLECTVEGTSNPNLYWYRQAAGRGLQLLFYSVGIGQISSEVPQNLSASRPQDRQFILSSKKLLLSDSGFYLCAWSVPSGGANTGELFFGEGSRLTVL.

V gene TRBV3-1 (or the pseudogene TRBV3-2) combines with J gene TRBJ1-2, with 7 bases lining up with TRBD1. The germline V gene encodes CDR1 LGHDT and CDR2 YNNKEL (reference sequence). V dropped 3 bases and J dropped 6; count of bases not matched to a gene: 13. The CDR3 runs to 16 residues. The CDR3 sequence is CASSHLSGTVVDGYTF. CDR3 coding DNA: TGTGCCAGCAGCCATCTTTCCGGGACAGTGGTAGATGGCTACACCTTC.

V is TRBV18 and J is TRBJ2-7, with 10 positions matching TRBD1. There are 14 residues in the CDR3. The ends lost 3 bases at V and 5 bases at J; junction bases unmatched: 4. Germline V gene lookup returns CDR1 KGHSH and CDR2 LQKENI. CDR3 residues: CASSPGTGVHEQYV. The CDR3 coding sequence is TGTGCCAGCTCACCCGGGACAGGGGTCCACGAGCAGTACGTC.

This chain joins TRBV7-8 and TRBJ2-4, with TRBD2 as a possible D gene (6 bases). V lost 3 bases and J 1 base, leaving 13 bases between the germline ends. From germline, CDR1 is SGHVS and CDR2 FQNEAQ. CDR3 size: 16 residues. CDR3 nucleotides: TGTGCCAGCAGCTTTGGGGGGTGGGGTGCCAAAAACATTCAGTACTTC. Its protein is CASSFGGWGAKNIQYF.

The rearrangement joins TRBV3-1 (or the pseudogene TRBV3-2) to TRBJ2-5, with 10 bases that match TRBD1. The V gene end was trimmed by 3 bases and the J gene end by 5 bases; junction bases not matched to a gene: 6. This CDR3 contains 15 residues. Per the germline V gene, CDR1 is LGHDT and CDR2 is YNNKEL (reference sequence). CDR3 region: CASSHRQGARETQYF. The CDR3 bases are TGTGCCAGCAGCCATAGACAGGGGGCGCGGGAGACCCAGTACTTC.

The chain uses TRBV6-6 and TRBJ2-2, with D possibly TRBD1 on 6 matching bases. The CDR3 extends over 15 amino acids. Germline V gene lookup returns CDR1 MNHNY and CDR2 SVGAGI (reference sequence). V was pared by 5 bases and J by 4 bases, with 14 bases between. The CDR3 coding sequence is TGTGCCAGCAGTCCTCGAGGGGGTGGCACCGGGGAGCTGTTTTTT. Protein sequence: CASSPRGGGTGELFF.

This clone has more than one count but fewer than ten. The CDR3 sequence is CASSFTTSNEQFF. Written as DNA, the CDR3 is TGTGCCAGCAGCTTCACCACTAGCAATGAGCAGTTCTTC. The chain is built from TRBV11-2 and TRBJ2-1; a weak D match, TRBD2 (5 bases). The CDR3 length is 13 residues. Germline V gives CDR1 SGHAT, CDR2 FQNNGV. Trimming removed 3 bases from V and 6 bases from J, with 9 bases in between.

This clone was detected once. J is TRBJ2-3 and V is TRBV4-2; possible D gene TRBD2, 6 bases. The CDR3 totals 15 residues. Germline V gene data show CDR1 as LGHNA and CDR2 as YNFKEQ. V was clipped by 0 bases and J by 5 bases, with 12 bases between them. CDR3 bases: TGTGCCAGCAGCCAAGATGCGGCGGGGAGAGATACGCAGTATTTT. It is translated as CASSQDAAGRDTQYF.

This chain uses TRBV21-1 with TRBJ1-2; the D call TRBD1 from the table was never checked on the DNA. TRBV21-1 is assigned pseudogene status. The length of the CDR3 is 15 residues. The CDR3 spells CASSYRDRGPHGYTF. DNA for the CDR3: TGTGCCAGCAGCTACCGGGACAGGGGTCCGCATGGCTACACCTTC.

CDR3 loop: CASSLVWTETNTEAFF. CDR3 nucleotides: TGCGCCAGCAGCTTGGTGTGGACAGAAACGAACACTGAAGCTTTCTTT. The rearrangement uses TRBV5-1 and TRBJ1-1, with D perhaps matching TRBD1 (6 bases). The CDR3 runs 16 residues. Germline CDR1 reads SGHRS; CDR2 reads YFSETQ. V dropped 0 bases and J dropped 1 base, with 13 bases sitting between them.

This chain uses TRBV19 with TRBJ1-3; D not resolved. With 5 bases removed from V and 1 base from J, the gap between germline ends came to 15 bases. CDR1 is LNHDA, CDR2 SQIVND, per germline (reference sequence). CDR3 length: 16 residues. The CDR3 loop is CASSLRKVVSGNTIYF. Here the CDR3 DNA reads TGTGCCAGTAGTCTGCGGAAGGTGGTTTCTGGAAACACCATATATTTT.

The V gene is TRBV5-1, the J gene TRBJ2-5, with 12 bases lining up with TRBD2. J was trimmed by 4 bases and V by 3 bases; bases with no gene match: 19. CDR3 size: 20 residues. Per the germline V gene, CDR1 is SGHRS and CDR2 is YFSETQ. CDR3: CASSSTRLAGASEVIETQYF. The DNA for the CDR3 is TGCGCCAGCAGCTCCACCCGACTAGCGGGGGCGTCTGAGGTCATAGAGACCCAGTACTTC.

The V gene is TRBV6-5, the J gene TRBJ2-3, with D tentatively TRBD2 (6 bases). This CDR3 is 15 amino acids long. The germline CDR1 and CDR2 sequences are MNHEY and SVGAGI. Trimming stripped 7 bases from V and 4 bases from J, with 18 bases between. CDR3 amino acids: CASTPGQGGADTQYF. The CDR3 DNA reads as TGTGCCAGCACCCCTGGGCAGGGAGGCGCAGATACGCAGTATTTT.

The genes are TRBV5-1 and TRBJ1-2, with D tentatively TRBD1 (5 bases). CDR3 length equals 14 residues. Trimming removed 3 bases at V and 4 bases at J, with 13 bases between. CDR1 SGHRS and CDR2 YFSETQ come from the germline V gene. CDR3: CASSSVGQSYGYTF. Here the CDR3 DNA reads TGCGCCAGCAGCTCCGTGGGGCAGAGCTATGGCTACACCTTC.

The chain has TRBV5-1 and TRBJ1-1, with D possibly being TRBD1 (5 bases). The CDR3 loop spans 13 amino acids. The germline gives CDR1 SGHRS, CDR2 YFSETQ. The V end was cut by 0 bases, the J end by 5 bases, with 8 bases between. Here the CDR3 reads CASSLDQGTEAFF. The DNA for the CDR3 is TGCGCCAGCAGCTTGGACCAGGGAACTGAAGCTTTCTTT.

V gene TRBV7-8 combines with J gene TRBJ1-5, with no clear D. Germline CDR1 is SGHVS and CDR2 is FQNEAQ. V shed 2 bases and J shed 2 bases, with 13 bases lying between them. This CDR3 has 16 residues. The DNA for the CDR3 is TGTGCCAGCAGCTTATTATCCTCTGGAGGCAATCAGCCCCAGCATTTT. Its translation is CASSLLSSGGNQPQHF.

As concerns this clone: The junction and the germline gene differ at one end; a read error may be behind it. The CDR3 sequence: CASSLTGTGPMYDYTF. CDR3 sequence (DNA): TGCGCCAGCAGCTTGACCGGGACAGGGCCCATGTATGACTACACCTTC. V is TRBV5-1 and J is TRBJ1-2, with 9 bases lining up with TRBD1. The CDR3 length is 16 residues. Germline V gene data show CDR1 as SGHRS and CDR2 as YFSETQ. Complete variable domain (other parts from reference TRBV5-1 and TRBJ1-2): KAGVTQTPRYLIKTRGQQVTLSCSPISGHRSVSWYQQTPGQGLQFLFEYFSETQRNKGNFPGRFSGRQFSNSRSEMNVSTLELGDSALYLCASSLTGTGPMYDYTFGSGTRLTVV.